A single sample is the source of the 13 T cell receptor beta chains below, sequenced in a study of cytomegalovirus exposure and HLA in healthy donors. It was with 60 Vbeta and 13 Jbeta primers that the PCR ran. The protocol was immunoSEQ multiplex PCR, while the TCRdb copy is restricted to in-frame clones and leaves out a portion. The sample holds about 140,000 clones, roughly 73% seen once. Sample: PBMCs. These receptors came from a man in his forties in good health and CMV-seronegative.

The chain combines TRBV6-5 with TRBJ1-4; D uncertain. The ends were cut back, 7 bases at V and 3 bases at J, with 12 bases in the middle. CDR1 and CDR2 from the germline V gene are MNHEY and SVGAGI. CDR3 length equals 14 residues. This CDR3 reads CASTEGLANEKLFF. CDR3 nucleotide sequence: TGTGCCAGCACCGAGGGCCTGGCTAATGAAAAACTGTTTTTT.

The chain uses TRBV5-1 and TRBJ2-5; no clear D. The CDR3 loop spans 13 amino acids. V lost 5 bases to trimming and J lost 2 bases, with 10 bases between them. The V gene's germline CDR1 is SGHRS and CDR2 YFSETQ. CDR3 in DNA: TGCGCCAGCAGGTTAACCGGGCAAGAGACCCAGTACTTC. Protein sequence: CASRLTGQETQYF.

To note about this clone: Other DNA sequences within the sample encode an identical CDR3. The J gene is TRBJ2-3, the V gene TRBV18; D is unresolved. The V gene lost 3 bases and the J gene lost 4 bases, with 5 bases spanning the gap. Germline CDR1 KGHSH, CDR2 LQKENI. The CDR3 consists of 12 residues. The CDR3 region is CASSPRADTQYF. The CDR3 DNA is TGTGCCAGCTCACCCCGGGCAGATACGCAGTATTTT.

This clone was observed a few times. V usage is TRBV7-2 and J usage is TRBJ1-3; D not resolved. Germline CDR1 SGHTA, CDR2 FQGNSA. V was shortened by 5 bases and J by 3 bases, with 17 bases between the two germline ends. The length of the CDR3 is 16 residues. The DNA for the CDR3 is TGTGCCAGCAGCCCCCAAGCCCGGGGTTTTGGAAACACCATATATTTT. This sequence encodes CASSPQARGFGNTIYF. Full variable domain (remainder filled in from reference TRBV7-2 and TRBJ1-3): GAGVSQSPSNKVTEKGKDVELRCDPISGHTALYWYRQSLGQGLEFLIYFQGNSAPDKSGLPSDRFSAERTGGSVSTLTIQRTQQEDSAVYLCASSPQARGFGNTIYFGEGSWLTVV.

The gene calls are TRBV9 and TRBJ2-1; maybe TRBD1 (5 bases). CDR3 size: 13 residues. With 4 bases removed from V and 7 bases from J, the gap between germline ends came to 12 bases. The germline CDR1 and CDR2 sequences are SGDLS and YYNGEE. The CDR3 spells CASSPGHLNEQFF. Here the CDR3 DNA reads TGTGCCAGCAGCCCCGGACACTTGAATGAGCAGTTCTTC.

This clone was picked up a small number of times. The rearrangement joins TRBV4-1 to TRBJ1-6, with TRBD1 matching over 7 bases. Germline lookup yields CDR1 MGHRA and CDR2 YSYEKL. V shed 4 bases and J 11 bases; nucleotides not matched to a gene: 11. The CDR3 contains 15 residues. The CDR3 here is CASSPWDSSRTPLHF. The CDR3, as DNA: TGCGCCAGCAGCCCCTGGGACAGTTCGAGGACACCCCTCCACTTT.

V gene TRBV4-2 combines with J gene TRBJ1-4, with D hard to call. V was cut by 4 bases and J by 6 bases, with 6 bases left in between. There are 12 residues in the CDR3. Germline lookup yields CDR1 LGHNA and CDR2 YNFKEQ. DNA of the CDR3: TGTGCCAGCAGCCTTTCATATGAAAAACTGTTTTTT. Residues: CASSLSYEKLFF.

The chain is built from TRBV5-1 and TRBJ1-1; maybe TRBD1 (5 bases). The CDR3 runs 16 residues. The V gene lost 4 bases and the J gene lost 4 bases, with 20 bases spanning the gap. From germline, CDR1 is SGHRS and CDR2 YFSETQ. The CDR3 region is CASSPDTNVRGTEAFF. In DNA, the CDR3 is TGCGCCAGCAGCCCGGACACGAATGTAAGAGGCACTGAAGCTTTCTTT.

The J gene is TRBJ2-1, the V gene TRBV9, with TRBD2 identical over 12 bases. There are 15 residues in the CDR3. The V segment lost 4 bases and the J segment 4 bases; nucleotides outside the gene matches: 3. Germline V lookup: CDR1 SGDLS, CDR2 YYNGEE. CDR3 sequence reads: CASSQLAGGYNEQFF. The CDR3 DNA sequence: TGTGCCAGCAGCCAACTAGCGGGGGGTTACAATGAGCAGTTCTTC.

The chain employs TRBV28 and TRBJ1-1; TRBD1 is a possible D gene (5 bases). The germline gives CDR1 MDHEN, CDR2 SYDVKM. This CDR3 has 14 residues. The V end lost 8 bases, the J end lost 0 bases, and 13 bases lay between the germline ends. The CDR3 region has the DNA TGTGCCAGCCCCAGGGTCCAGGTGAACACTGAAGCTTTCTTT. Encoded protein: CASPRVQVNTEAFF. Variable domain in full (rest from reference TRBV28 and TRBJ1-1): DVKVTQSSRYLVKRTGEKVFLECVQDMDHENMFWYRQDPGLGLRLIYFSYDVKMKEKGDIPEGYSVSREKKERFSLILESASTNQTSMYLCASPRVQVNTEAFFGQGTRLTVV.

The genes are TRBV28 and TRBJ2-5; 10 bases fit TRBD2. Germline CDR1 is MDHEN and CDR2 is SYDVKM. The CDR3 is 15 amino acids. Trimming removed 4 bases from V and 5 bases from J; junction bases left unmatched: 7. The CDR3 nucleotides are TGTGCCAGCAGTTCTCCGGGACTAGCGTTGGAGACCCAGTACTTC. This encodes CASSSPGLALETQYF.

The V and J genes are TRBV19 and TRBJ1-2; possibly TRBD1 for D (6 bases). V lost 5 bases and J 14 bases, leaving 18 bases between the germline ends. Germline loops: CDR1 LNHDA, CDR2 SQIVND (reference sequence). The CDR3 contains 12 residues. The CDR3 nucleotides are TGTGCCAGTAGTTCCCAGACAGGACGCGAAACCTTC. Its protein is CASSSQTGRETF.

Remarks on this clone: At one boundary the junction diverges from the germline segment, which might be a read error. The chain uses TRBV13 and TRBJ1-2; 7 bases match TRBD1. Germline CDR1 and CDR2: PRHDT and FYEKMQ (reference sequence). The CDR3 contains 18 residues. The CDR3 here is CARGGLIGQAALGNGYPF. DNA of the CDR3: TGTGCCAGGGGCGGCCTAATTGGACAGGCCGCTTTAGGGAATGGCTACCCCTTC.